This T cell receptor (beta chain) was retrieved from a study of regulatory T cells in long-lasting Graves disease. This clonotype was recorded many times. Its antigen is not known. Library construction for TCR beta used iRepertoire HTBI primers and Arm-PCR of CDR3 regions. Authors' analysis steps: Samples revealed roughly 62 TRBV and 15 or so TRBJ segments. TCRdb ran MiXCR on the multiplex PCR reads and lists one entry per CDR3 protein. These V and J calls derive from TCRdb rather than the authors' analysis. The sample includes 350,000 to 400,000 distinct CDR3 sequences, roughly 16% seen only once; the top ten take 22%. Findings of the study overall: A greater number of public clonotypes (roughly 2,800) was shared by persistent patients than by new patients (about 960). Under persistent disease, TRBV28, TRBJ1-2 and TRBJ2-5 were used preferentially.

With V trimmed by 3 bases and J by 6 bases, 6 bases remained unmatched. This CDR3 is 15 amino acids long. Time point specified: newly diagnosed GD, antithyroid drugs for less than 3 months. Isolated PBMC RNA provided the starting material for the TCR library. This TCR was sampled from a female donor with Graves disease. The sequenced sample was peripheral blood mononuclear cells (PBMCs), obtained at new diagnosis, from a patient treated with antithyroid drugs. The chain employs TRBV12-3 or TRBV12-4 and TRBJ2-3; TRBD1 matches 10 bases. In DNA form, the CDR3 reads TGTGCCAGCAGTTTCGACAGGGGGCGGTCGGATACGCAGTATTTT. It codes for CASSFDRGRSDTQYF.